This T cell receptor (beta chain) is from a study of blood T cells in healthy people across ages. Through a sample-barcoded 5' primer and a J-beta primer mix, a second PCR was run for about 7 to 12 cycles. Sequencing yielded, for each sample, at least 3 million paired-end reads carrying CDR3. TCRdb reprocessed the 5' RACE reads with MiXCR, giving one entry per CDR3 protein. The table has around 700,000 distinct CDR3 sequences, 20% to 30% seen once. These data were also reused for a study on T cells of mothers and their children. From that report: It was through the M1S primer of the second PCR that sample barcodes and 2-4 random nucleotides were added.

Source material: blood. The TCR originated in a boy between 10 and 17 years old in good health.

The CDR3, as DNA: TGTGCCAGCAGCTTCCTAGCGGGAGAAACCGGGGAGCTGTTTTTT. Translated, it gives CASSFLAGETGELFF. The chain employs TRBV13 and TRBJ2-2, with 10 bases fitting TRBD2. This CDR3 comprises 15 residues. Germline values: CDR1 PRHDT, CDR2 FYEKMQ (reference sequence). V was pared by 3 bases and J by 5 bases, with 3 bases of the junction left unmatched.